These 16 T cell receptor beta chains were sequenced from one sample in a study of blood T cell repertoires in COVID-19. This table comes from immunoSEQ multiplex PCR, and its TCRdb copy is limited to in-frame clones, with some not included. This table holds roughly 200,000 clones, approximately 87% found once. Material for sequencing was peripheral blood. The receptors come from a man between 60 and 70 years old who had recovered from COVID-19.

The chain recombines TRBV5-1 with TRBJ1-1; 7 bases line up with TRBD1. This CDR3 is built from 15 residues. Per the germline V gene, CDR1 is SGHRS and CDR2 is YFSETQ. Trimming removed 0 bases from V and 1 base from J; junction bases left unmatched: 3. In DNA, the CDR3 is TGCGCCAGCAGCTTGGGGACAGGACAGAACACTGAAGCTTTCTTT. Its protein product is CASSLGTGQNTEAFF. The full variable domain, rest sourced from reference TRBV5-1 and TRBJ1-1, is KAGVTQTPRYLIKTRGQQVTLSCSPISGHRSVSWYQQTPGQGLQFLFEYFSETQRNKGNFPGRFSGRQFSNSRSEMNVSTLELGDSALYLCASSLGTGQNTEAFFGQGTRLTVV.

The chain couples TRBV6-5 to TRBJ1-3; D unresolved. The CDR3 sequence is 15 residues long. Germline V gene sequence: CDR1 MNHEY, CDR2 SVGAGI. Trimming pared 4 bases from V and 0 bases from J, leaving 10 bases between. The DNA for the CDR3 is TGTGCCAGCAGTTCTCCCGGGAGCTCTGGAAACACCATATATTTT. Translation gives CASSSPGSSGNTIYF.

The V and J genes are TRBV7-7 and TRBJ2-1; 8 bases are shared with TRBD2. V lost 6 bases, J lost 8 bases, and 12 bases stayed unmatched. CDR1 and CDR2 (germline): SSHAT, FNYEAQ (reference sequence). There are 15 residues in the CDR3. CDR3 residues: CASSLTSGRGYEQFF. The CDR3, as DNA: TGTGCCAGCAGTCTGACGAGCGGGAGAGGCTATGAGCAGTTCTTC.

The chain links TRBV9 to TRBJ1-6; D is perhaps TRBD1 (6 bases). V was pared by 4 bases and J by 5 bases, with 16 bases between. The CDR3 extends over 16 amino acids. Germline CDR1 and CDR2: SGDLS and YYNGEE. CDR3 sequence reads: CASSISGQSHNSPLHF. The CDR3 nucleotides are TGTGCCAGCAGCATATCCGGACAGTCCCATAATTCACCCCTCCACTTT.

V is TRBV3-1 (or the pseudogene TRBV3-2) and J is TRBJ1-3; no firm D call. The CDR3 length is 11 residues. The germline V gene encodes CDR1 LGHDT and CDR2 YNNKEL (reference sequence). V was shortened by 8 bases and J by 7 bases, with 9 bases between the two germline ends. In nucleotides, the CDR3 is TGTGCCAGCTCCGTCGAGAACACCATATATTTT. It is translated as CASSVENTIYF.

V is TRBV20-1 and J is TRBJ2-5; 9 bases are a match to TRBD1. There are 13 residues in the CDR3. The V gene's germline CDR1 is DFQATT and CDR2 SNEGSKA (reference sequence). The ends lost 3 bases at V and 3 bases at J; junction bases unmatched: 2. DNA of the CDR3: TGCAGTGCTAGTGGGGACAGGGAAGAGACCCAGTACTTC. It translates to CSASGDREETQYF.

The DNA for the CDR3 is TGTGCCAGCAGTTCCCACGGCTCCTACAATGAGCAGTTCTTC. This translates into CASSSHGSYNEQFF. The chain couples TRBV6-2 or TRBV6-3 to TRBJ2-1; D is unclear. The CDR3 length is 14 residues. Deletions cut 4 bases from V and 0 bases from J, with 7 bases between. Germline V gene sequence: CDR1 MNHEY, CDR2 SVGEGT.

This clone was seen a single time. This chain connects TRBV2 to TRBJ2-7, with 9 bases that match TRBD2. This CDR3 is built from 15 residues. Germline lookup yields CDR1 SNHLY and CDR2 FYNNEI. V was pared by 8 bases and J by 3 bases, with 11 bases of the junction left unmatched. The CDR3 here is CASHQMAGGDYEQYF. CDR3 sequence (DNA): TGTGCCAGCCACCAGATGGCGGGAGGGGACTACGAGCAGTACTTC.

CDR3 residues: CASSGLAGVREQYF. In DNA, the CDR3 is TGCGCCAGCAGCGGCCTAGCGGGAGTTCGGGAGCAGTACTTC. The V and J genes are TRBV5-1 and TRBJ2-7, with 10 nucleotides matching TRBD2. The CDR3 runs 14 residues. With V trimmed by 4 bases and J by 7 bases, 8 bases remained unmatched. In germline, CDR1 is SGHRS, CDR2 YFSETQ.

This chain links TRBV19 with TRBJ2-1; 7 bases line up with TRBD2. Looked up from germline, CDR1 is LNHDA and CDR2 is SQIVND (reference sequence). V shed 5 bases, J shed 5 bases, and the junction held 12 bases outside the gene matches. The CDR3 has 16 amino acids. The CDR3 DNA reads as TGTGCCAGTAGTTCCCCCGTGGCGGGAGAGGACAATGAGCAGTTCTTC. It is translated as CASSSPVAGEDNEQFF.

The chain combines TRBV6-5 with TRBJ1-2; possible D gene TRBD1, 5 bases. The ends were cut back, 7 bases at V and 4 bases at J, with 10 bases in the middle. In germline, CDR1 is MNHEY, CDR2 SVGAGI. The CDR3 totals 12 residues. CDR3: CASTLRGYGYTF. Written as DNA, the CDR3 is TGTGCCAGCACCTTAAGGGGCTATGGCTACACCTTC.

The chain has TRBV5-4 and TRBJ2-1, with 8 positions matching TRBD1. J gave up 15 bases and V 4 bases, and 12 bases lay outside the gene matches. Germline assignment: CDR1 SGHNT and CDR2 YYREEE (reference sequence). The CDR3 sequence is 13 residues long. The CDR3 DNA reads as TGTGCCAGCAGCCCGACAGGGGCGAAGGGGTGGTTCTTC. It translates to CASSPTGAKGWFF.

The chain has TRBV2 and TRBJ1-5; D remains unclear. CDR1 is SNHLY, CDR2 FYNNEI, per germline. The CDR3 is 13 amino acids. The V end lost 4 bases, the J end lost 1 base, and 5 bases lay between the germline ends. The CDR3 coding sequence is TGTGCCAGCAGTGGAGTAAGCAATCAGCCCCAGCATTTT. It yields the protein CASSGVSNQPQHF.

This clone was seen only a few times. CDR3 in amino acids: CAWSAPGQPSLHF. In DNA form, the CDR3 reads TGTGCCTGGAGTGCCCCAGGACAGCCTTCCCTCCACTTT. The chain is built from TRBV30 and TRBJ1-6; maybe TRBD1 (6 bases). With 1 base removed from V and 14 bases from J, the gap between germline ends came to 15 bases. The CDR3 is 13 amino acids. Per germline, CDR1 GTSNPN and CDR2 SVGIG (reference sequence).

This chain joins TRBV6-6 and TRBJ2-6; D is undetermined. The germline V and J ends were trimmed by 3 bases and 4 bases, with 7 bases remaining between them. CDR1 MNHNY and CDR2 SVGAGI come from the germline V gene (reference sequence). CDR3 length: 14 residues. The CDR3 here is CASSYWAGANVLTF. CDR3 nucleotide sequence: TGTGCCAGCAGTTATTGGGCCGGGGCCAACGTCCTGACTTTC.

The chain carries TRBV11-2 and TRBJ2-5; the match to TRBD1 covers 11 bases. After removal of 5 bases from V and 4 bases from J, the junction contained 3 bases not matched to a gene. Germline lookup yields CDR1 SGHAT and CDR2 FQNNGV. This CDR3 contains 14 residues. The CDR3 is CASSPGTGGETQYF. The CDR3 nucleotides read TGTGCCAGCAGCCCCGGGACAGGGGGAGAGACCCAGTACTTC.